A single sample is the source of the 5 T cell receptor beta chains below, sequenced in a study of human T cells and chemical hapten exposure. TCRdb analysed the RACE reads with MiXCR anew, one entry per CDR3 protein. The sample has about 120,000 distinct CDR3 sequences, less than 15% seen once; the top ten hold 2.8%. Documented time point: pre-sensitization, week 0. Treatment described: therapeutic diphenylcyclopropenone sensitization with weekly scalp DPC. The specimen comprised whole blood, sampled in connection with sensitization to the hapten diphenylcyclopropenone (DPC). The receptors stem from a woman between 18 and 29 years old with alopecia areata. Some clones in this sample may be carry-over from other donors' samples.

This clonotype was observed a handful of times. The gene calls are TRBV6-5 and TRBJ1-3, with D hard to call. Germline values: CDR1 MNHEY, CDR2 SVGAGI. Deletions cut 2 bases from V and 1 base from J, with 6 bases between. The CDR3 has 14 amino acids. CDR3 in amino acids: CASSYRGSGNTIYF. The CDR3 coding sequence is TGTGCCAGCAGTTACCGGGGATCTGGAAACACCATATATTTT.

V gene TRBV14 combines with J gene TRBJ1-1; TRBD1 aligns across 9 bases. CDR1 SGHDN and CDR2 FVKESK come from the germline V gene. V lost 1 base, J lost 6 bases, and 18 bases stayed unmatched. This CDR3 has 19 residues. The CDR3 coding sequence is TGTGCCAGCAGCCAAGGTTTACCGGGACAGGGCGGTGGTCGAGCTGAAGCTTTCTTT. Residues: CASSQGLPGQGGGRAEAFF.

This clonotype was counted between two and nine times. V usage is TRBV29-1 and J usage is TRBJ2-5, with 8 positions matching TRBD1. The CDR3 length is 15 residues. Germline V gene lookup returns CDR1 SQVTM and CDR2 ANQGSEA. Trimming took 5 bases from V and 1 from J; bases not matched to a gene: 9. CDR3 DNA sequence: TGCAGCGTTCTCTCAGGGGGCTTAATCCAAGAGACCCAGTACTTC. This sequence encodes CSVLSGGLIQETQYF.

This clonotype was recorded a few times. The rearrangement links TRBV4-3 to TRBJ2-7; D is perhaps TRBD1 (5 bases). The CDR3 runs to 15 residues. V was trimmed by 2 bases and J by 5 bases, leaving 16 bases between them. In germline, CDR1 is LGHNA, CDR2 YSLEER. The CDR3 protein is CASSQYVAGIHEQYF. CDR3 sequence (DNA): TGCGCCAGCAGCCAATATGTCGCAGGGATCCACGAGCAGTACTTC.

This clonotype was seen a few times. The chain recombines TRBV2 with TRBJ2-7; perhaps TRBD2 as D (7 bases). V lost 8 bases to trimming and J lost 0 bases, with 17 bases between them. Germline values: CDR1 SNHLY, CDR2 FYNNEI. The CDR3 spans 15 residues. CDR3 DNA: TGTGCCAGCCGCCTTGAGGGGGGGAGCTCCTACGAGCAGTACTTC. Translated, it gives CASRLEGGSSYEQYF.